One and the same sample provided the 9 T cell receptor beta chains below, sequenced in a study of blood T cell repertoires in COVID-19. Profiled with immunoSEQ multiplex PCR; TCRdb holds only in-frame clones, not every one. The top ten hold about 4.4% of the sample, which has 130,000 or so clones, 85% to 90% seen once. Sequenced sample: peripheral blood. The receptors stem from a man in his 60s with COVID-19, enrolled during active disease.

The sample holds a few counts of this clone. The chain joins TRBV27 to TRBJ1-1; 8 bases are a match to TRBD1. Germline-derived CDR1 and CDR2 are MNHEY and SMNVEV (reference sequence). Trimming removed 5 bases from V and 5 bases from J; junction bases left unmatched: 4. This CDR3 has 13 amino acids. The chain's CDR3 is CASSGQGRTEAFF. CDR3 coding DNA: TGTGCCAGCAGTGGACAGGGTCGAACTGAAGCTTTCTTT.

The chain joins TRBV28 to TRBJ1-5; D unresolved. Germline V gene lookup returns CDR1 MDHEN and CDR2 SYDVKM. V lost 5 bases to trimming and J lost 5 bases, with 13 bases between them. The CDR3 loop spans 14 amino acids. CDR3 coding DNA: TGTGCCAGCAGTGGGATCGGGAGGCATCAGCCCCAGCATTTT. Translated, it gives CASSGIGRHQPQHF. The variable domain in full, with the rest retrieved from reference TRBV28 and TRBJ1-5, is DVKVTQSSRYLVKRTGEKVFLECVQDMDHENMFWYRQDPGLGLRLIYFSYDVKMKEKGDIPEGYSVSREKKERFSLILESASTNQTSMYLCASSGIGRHQPQHFGDGTRLSIL.

This chain links TRBV5-1 with TRBJ2-1; D possibly corresponds to TRBD1 (5 bases). Trimming stripped 3 bases from V and 3 bases from J, with 16 bases between. CDR3 size: 16 residues. Germline V CDR1 and CDR2: SGHRS, YFSETQ. The CDR3, as DNA: TGCGCCAGCAGCTCGTTCTCAGGGATGGACTACAATGAGCAGTTCTTC. Residues: CASSSFSGMDYNEQFF.

The J gene is TRBJ2-5, the V gene TRBV21-1; the table names TRBD2, a call not compared with the DNA. TRBV21-1 counts as a pseudogene. The CDR3 is made up of 10 amino acids. Here the CDR3 DNA reads TGTGCCAGCAGCGAGGAGACCCAGTACTTC. It encodes CASSEETQYF.

Note on this clone: The junction differs from germline at one of its ends, possibly a read error. J is TRBJ2-7 and V is TRBV11-2, with TRBD1 matching 8 bases. The CDR3 runs 14 residues. Germline CDR1 and CDR2: SGHAT and FQNNGV. In nucleotides, the CDR3 is TGTGCCAGCAGTTTAGGCAGGGGGCCCTACGAGCAGTACTTC. This translates into CASSLGRGPYEQYF.

This chain joins TRBV19 and TRBJ1-1, with 8 bases lining up with TRBD1. The CDR3 runs 17 residues. Germline CDR1 LNHDA, CDR2 SQIVND (reference sequence). The ends lost 4 bases at V and 1 base at J; junction bases unmatched: 11. CDR3 sequence (DNA): TGTGCCAGTAGTAGGGGGGGACAGGAGGGTCGGAACACTGAAGCTTTCTTT. It codes for CASSRGGQEGRNTEAFF.

A single count supports this clone. This chain links TRBV29-1 with TRBJ2-5, with D hard to call. Germline values: CDR1 SQVTM, CDR2 ANQGSEA. The CDR3 contains 13 residues. The V and J ends lost 5 bases and 1 base respectively, with 11 bases between them. The chain's CDR3 is CSVWAALQETQYF. The CDR3 DNA sequence: TGCAGCGTTTGGGCAGCACTCCAAGAGACCCAGTACTTC.

The rearrangement links TRBV20-1 to TRBJ2-3; 12 nucleotides agree with TRBD2. Germline CDR1 and CDR2: DFQATT and SNEGSKA (reference sequence). V shed 3 bases and J 0 bases; nucleotides not matched to a gene: 16. CDR3 size: 20 residues. CDR3 region: CSASPQRLAGGGTSTDTQYF. Written as DNA, the CDR3 is TGCAGTGCTAGTCCCCAAAGGCTAGCGGGGGGGGGAACTAGCACAGATACGCAGTATTTT.

The chain is built from TRBV6-2 or TRBV6-3 and TRBJ1-4; weak D call: TRBD1 (5 bases). Germline loops: CDR1 MNHEY, CDR2 SVGEGT. V lost 6 bases, J lost 0 bases, and 11 bases lay in between. The CDR3 sequence is 15 residues long. In DNA, the CDR3 is TGTGCCAGCAGCCACGACAGAGCAACTAATGAAAAACTGTTTTTT. Amino acids: CASSHDRATNEKLFF.